This TCR beta chain was obtained from a study of OX40 agonist ivuxolimab in advanced cancers. The wider study: Three patients, one with hepatocellular carcinoma and two with cutaneous melanoma, achieved partial responses. Study conclusions and caveats: No determination was made of the antigen specificity of the expanded peripheral T cells. Low normalized T-cell clonal expansion also characterized some of the nonresponders.

Autoimmune disease history or systemic immunosuppression disqualified patients. As to this clone: Its antigen is as yet unknown.

The CDR3 sequence is 13 residues long. Germline assignment: CDR1 SGHNT and CDR2 YENEEA. The ends were cut back, 1 base at V and 6 bases at J, with 8 bases in the middle. Profiling relied on immunoSEQ multiplex PCR, and the TCRdb table lists in-frame clones only, not all of them. In the table there are about 46,000 clones, 88% of which are singletons. The receptor comes from an adult with an advanced solid tumor such as melanoma, head and neck, liver or kidney cancer. This rearrangement joins TRBV11-3 to TRBJ2-3; D is ambiguous. Here the sequenced sample was CD4+ or CD8+ T cells sorted from blood, taken in a trial of the OX40 agonist ivuxolimab. CDR3 coding DNA: TGTGCCAGCAGCTTAGTGTACCGGGATACGCAGTATTTT. It encodes CASSLVYRDTQYF.